This T cell receptor beta chain was documented in a study of shared clonotypes between healthy human individuals. As to this clone: Its antigen is undetermined.

General observations from the study: Few donors limited the genetic and exposure-history diversity represented. When naive CD4 clonotypes were compared across several donors, 4% to 5.5% were shared. Depth of sequencing was expected to influence donor clonotype sharing.

The germline V gene encodes CDR1 SGHAT and CDR2 FQDESV (reference sequence). J gave up 7 bases and V 2 bases, and 4 bases lay outside the gene matches. This CDR3 spans 14 amino acids. Into CD45RA+ naive and CD45RA-negative memory subsets, the CD4+ cells were split. Assay used: immunoSEQ multiplex PCR; TCRdb lists only in-frame clones, some missing. The repertoire holds over 850,000 clones, with about four fifths as singletons. V and J are TRBV11-1 and TRBJ2-3; 9 positions agree with TRBD1. The clonotype comes from a man between 18 and 35 years old in good health. Some clones in this sample may be carry-over from other donors' samples. The sample taken for sequencing was memory CD4+ T cells from PBMCs. This sample's subset: CD45RA-negative fraction. CDR3 DNA: TGTGCCAGCAGCTTACCGGGACAGGGTTATACGCAGTATTTT. Translating it yields CASSLPGQGYTQYF.